Listed below are T cell receptor beta chains from one sample, sequenced in a study of type 1 and type 2 diabetes patients. TCRdb reanalysed the multiplex PCR reads using MiXCR and keeps one entry per CDR3 protein. Among about 290,000 distinct CDR3 sequences listed, over 45% were seen once. The specimen was peripheral blood mononuclear cells (PBMCs). The receptors were sampled from a man aged 18 to 30 with type 2 diabetes. Each CDR3 is given without its conserved first and last residue. A D gene is named only where the DNA matches it firmly. Clone size appears in some rows only: once, few, many, or a class for an expanded clone.

clone_size: -; v_call: TRBV6-1; j_call: TRBJ1-2; d_call: -; cdr3_aa: ASSDQVYGYT
clone_size: -; v_call: TRBV6-5; j_call: TRBJ2-7; d_call: TRBD1; cdr3_aa: ASSLPPGQVVSEQY
clone_size: -; v_call: TRBV30; j_call: TRBJ1-4; d_call: -; cdr3_aa: AHQSTAEKLF
clone_size: many; v_call: TRBV2; j_call: TRBJ2-5; d_call: TRBD2; cdr3_aa: ASRGGEETQY
clone_size: once; v_call: TRBV30; j_call: TRBJ1-6; d_call: -; cdr3_aa: AWSPGAGANSPLH
clone_size: -; v_call: TRBV5-8; j_call: TRBJ1-2; d_call: TRBD1; cdr3_aa: ASSHRTLGQGYGYT
clone_size: -; v_call: TRBV14; j_call: TRBJ1-2; d_call: -; cdr3_aa: ASSLFGPYGYT
clone_size: -; v_call: TRBV20-1; j_call: TRBJ1-2; d_call: -; cdr3_aa: SARVSQTSYGYT
clone_size: -; v_call: TRBV10-1; j_call: TRBJ2-1; d_call: -; cdr3_aa: ASSEVSPSGPFYNEQF
clone_size: -; v_call: TRBV4-2; j_call: TRBJ1-2; d_call: -; cdr3_aa: ASSQGSGTYYGYT
clone_size: few; v_call: TRBV5-1; j_call: TRBJ1-2; d_call: -; cdr3_aa: ASASLGEDGYT
clone_size: many; v_call: TRBV2; j_call: TRBJ2-2; d_call: -; cdr3_aa: ASIGSGTNSGTGELF
clone_size: few; v_call: TRBV7-9; j_call: TRBJ2-7; d_call: -; cdr3_aa: ASSLDWLYPYEQY
clone_size: -; v_call: TRBV14; j_call: TRBJ2-7; d_call: TRBD1; cdr3_aa: ASSGTESWEQY
clone_size: few; v_call: TRBV13; j_call: TRBJ2-7; d_call: TRBD1; cdr3_aa: ASSAGTETYEQY
clone_size: -; v_call: TRBV10-1; j_call: TRBJ2-7; d_call: TRBD2; cdr3_aa: ASSHRLAAYEQY
clone_size: -; v_call: TRBV30; j_call: TRBJ1-5; d_call: TRBD1; cdr3_aa: ASSGDRDQPQH
clone_size: few; v_call: TRBV15; j_call: TRBJ2-2; d_call: -; cdr3_aa: ATSSSRLDGELF
clone_size: once; v_call: TRBV19; j_call: TRBJ1-6; d_call: TRBD1; cdr3_aa: ASSTRDRGSSPLH
clone_size: -; v_call: TRBV19; j_call: TRBJ2-5; d_call: TRBD2; cdr3_aa: ASKREEIETQY
clone_size: once; v_call: TRBV28; j_call: TRBJ2-7; d_call: -; cdr3_aa: ASSSPSLTQAEQY
clone_size: few; v_call: TRBV7-2; j_call: TRBJ2-1; d_call: TRBD2; cdr3_aa: ASSFPGRGVEQF
clone_size: -; v_call: TRBV29-1; j_call: TRBJ1-2; d_call: -; cdr3_aa: NVDQDLKYGYT
clone_size: -; v_call: TRBV12-3/TRBV12-4; j_call: TRBJ2-7; d_call: TRBD2; cdr3_aa: ASSFLAGGTDEQY
clone_size: -; v_call: TRBV4-1; j_call: TRBJ2-5; d_call: -; cdr3_aa: ASSQGSWMGGETQY
clone_size: -; v_call: TRBV7-7; j_call: TRBJ2-1; d_call: -; cdr3_aa: ASSPGPDPYNEQF
clone_size: many; v_call: TRBV2; j_call: TRBJ2-7; d_call: -; cdr3_aa: ASSEPTEFYEQY
clone_size: many; v_call: TRBV2; j_call: TRBJ2-3; d_call: -; cdr3_aa: ASHGRGADTQY
clone_size: -; v_call: TRBV7-9; j_call: TRBJ2-3; d_call: -; cdr3_aa: ASRGTSSTDTQY
clone_size: -; v_call: TRBV20-1; j_call: TRBJ2-7; d_call: TRBD1; cdr3_aa: SAPRQGGDEQY
clone_size: few; v_call: TRBV7-2; j_call: TRBJ1-1; d_call: -; cdr3_aa: ASSLLADTSAF
clone_size: many; v_call: TRBV19; j_call: TRBJ1-6; d_call: TRBD1; cdr3_aa: ASSRQGSNSPLH
clone_size: -; v_call: TRBV2; j_call: TRBJ1-2; d_call: TRBD1; cdr3_aa: ASKDLFRTGNYGYT
clone_size: -; v_call: TRBV5-1; j_call: TRBJ2-1; d_call: TRBD2; cdr3_aa: ASSLGRGSGWGNEQF
clone_size: -; v_call: TRBV7-6; j_call: TRBJ1-1; d_call: -; cdr3_aa: ASSLRAGRNTEAF